This paragraph reports one T cell receptor beta chain. No antigen is known for it. This record comes from a study of CD4 T cells in relation to SARS-CoV-2 and coronaviruses. Study context: Convalescent donors were aged about 21 to 72, with median approximately 40 years. Notes on the study in general: Compared with monoreactive clones, crossreactive clones showed significantly weaker SARS-CoV-2 expansion.

Repertoires were generated with immunoSEQ multiplex PCR, while TCRdb's copy carries only in-frame clones and drops some. The sample lists 58,000 or so clones; 92% were seen once. The clonotype originates from an adult with COVID-19. Sequenced input: naive CD4+ T cells from PBMCs. As for subset: naive CD4+ T cells isolated by negative enrichment.

In nucleotides, the CDR3 is TGTGCCAGCAAGACGGGCGGGGTTAGCAATCAGCCCCAGCATTTT. This encodes CASKTGGVSNQPQHF. J is TRBJ1-5 and V is TRBV28, with D hard to call. Looked up from germline, CDR1 is MDHEN and CDR2 is SYDVKM. V was clipped by 7 bases and J by 0 bases, with 13 bases between them. The CDR3 covers 15 residues.